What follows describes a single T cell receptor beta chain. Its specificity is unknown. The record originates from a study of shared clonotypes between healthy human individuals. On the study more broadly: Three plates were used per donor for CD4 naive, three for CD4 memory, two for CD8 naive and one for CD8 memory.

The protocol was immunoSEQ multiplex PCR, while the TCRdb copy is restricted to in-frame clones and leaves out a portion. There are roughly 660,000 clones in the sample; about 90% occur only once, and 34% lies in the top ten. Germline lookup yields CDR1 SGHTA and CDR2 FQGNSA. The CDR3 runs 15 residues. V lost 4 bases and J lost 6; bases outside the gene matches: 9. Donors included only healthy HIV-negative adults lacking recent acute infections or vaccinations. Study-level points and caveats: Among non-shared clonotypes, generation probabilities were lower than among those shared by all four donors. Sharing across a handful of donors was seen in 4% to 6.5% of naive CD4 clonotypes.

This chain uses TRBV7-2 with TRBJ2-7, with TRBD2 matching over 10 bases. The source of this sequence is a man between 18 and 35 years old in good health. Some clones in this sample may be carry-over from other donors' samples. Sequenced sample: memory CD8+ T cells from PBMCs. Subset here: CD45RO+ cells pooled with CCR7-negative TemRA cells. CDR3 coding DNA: TGTGCCAGCAGCTCTGCTCTAGCGGGAGTTACCGAGCAGTACTTC. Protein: CASSSALAGVTEQYF.